One sample yielded the 22 T cell receptor beta chains listed below, sequenced in a study of blood T cell repertoires in COVID-19. TCRdb's table, derived via immunoSEQ multiplex PCR, lists solely in-frame clones and lacks some. In the table there are a few hundred thousand clones, less than 90% of which are singletons. Material: PBMCs or T cells enriched from blood (not recorded which). The source of these receptors is a woman in her thirties or forties who had recovered from COVID-19.

The CDR3 region is CASSEDRNQPQHF. The DNA for the CDR3 is TGTGCCAGCAGCGAGGACAGAAATCAGCCCCAGCATTTT. The V gene is TRBV7-9, the J gene TRBJ1-5, with a weak D call TRBD1 (6 bases). Germline V CDR1 and CDR2: SEHNR, FQNEAQ (reference sequence). The CDR3 contains 13 residues. The V end was cut by 5 bases, the J end by 4 bases, with 9 bases between.

The V and J genes are TRBV18 and TRBJ1-1, with 8 bases identical to TRBD1. This CDR3 is built from 14 residues. The germline gives CDR1 KGHSH, CDR2 LQKENI. V was pared by 6 bases and J by 1 base, with 4 bases of the junction left unmatched. As DNA, the CDR3 is TGTGCCAGCTCGTCGGACAGGGAGAACACTGAAGCTTTCTTT. Translated, it gives CASSSDRENTEAFF.

This clone was seen only once. This sequence joins TRBV28 and TRBJ1-2; D is ambiguous. Germline CDR1 and CDR2: MDHEN and SYDVKM. The CDR3 is 14 amino acids. V was trimmed by 1 base and J by 3 bases, leaving 9 bases between them. In DNA, the CDR3 is TGTGCCAGCAGTTTATACGGGGAGGACTATGGCTACACCTTC. The encoded protein is CASSLYGEDYGYTF.

This clone appeared a single time. This sequence joins TRBV28 and TRBJ2-1, with 13 bases that match TRBD2. The CDR3 spans 18 residues. Germline loops: CDR1 MDHEN, CDR2 SYDVKM. V shed 4 bases, J shed 4 bases, and the junction held 10 bases outside the gene matches. The CDR3: CASSSLPWTSGSYNEQFF. The CDR3, as DNA: TGTGCCAGCAGTTCACTTCCATGGACTAGCGGGAGTTACAATGAGCAGTTCTTC.

The chain carries TRBV28 and TRBJ1-1; D possibly corresponds to TRBD1 (6 bases). V lost 8 bases, J lost 1 base, and 17 bases lay in between. CDR3 size: 15 residues. Germline V gene lookup returns CDR1 MDHEN and CDR2 SYDVKM. CDR3 nucleotides: TGTGCCAGCTCTCGAGGGGGGGCGACGAACACTGAAGCTTTCTTT. Protein sequence: CASSRGGATNTEAFF.

The chain recombines TRBV5-5 with TRBJ1-5, with TRBD1 identical over 8 bases. Trimming cost V 0 bases and J 1 base; bases outside gene matches: 9. This CDR3 comprises 18 residues. CDR1 is SGHKS and CDR2 is YYEKEE in the germline V gene (reference sequence). The CDR3 region has the DNA TGTGCCAGCAGCTTGGGGACAGGGAAGGGAAAAAGCAATCAGCCCCAGCATTTT. Translation: CASSLGTGKGKSNQPQHF. Based on the CDR3 plus reference TRBV5-5 and TRBJ1-5, the full variable domain is DAGVTQSPTHLIKTRGQQVTLRCSPISGHKSVSWYQQVLGQGPQFIFQYYEKEERGRGNFPDRFSARQFPNYSSELNVNALLLGDSALYLCASSLGTGKGKSNQPQHFGDGTRLSIL.

This chain connects TRBV29-1 to TRBJ1-1; D unresolved. The V and J ends lost 0 bases and 4 bases respectively, with 6 bases between them. Germline loops: CDR1 SQVTM, CDR2 ANQGSEA. The CDR3 length is 12 residues. The CDR3 DNA reads as TGCAGCGTTGAAGATCCGGTCACTGAAGCTTTCTTT. Its protein product is CSVEDPVTEAFF.

The chain links TRBV6-4 to TRBJ1-5; D gene ambiguous. Trimming took off 2 bases at V and 4 bases at J, with 6 bases between the two ends. The CDR3 runs to 13 residues. The V gene's germline CDR1 is MRHNA and CDR2 SNTAGT. As DNA, the CDR3 is TGTGCCAGCAGTGACGGAGGGAATCAGCCCCAGCATTTT. It is translated as CASSDGGNQPQHF.

V is TRBV10-3 and J is TRBJ2-7; 7 bases are shared with TRBD2. Germline CDR1 reads ENHRY; CDR2 reads SYGVKD. V was clipped by 5 bases and J by 2 bases; unmatched bases: 3. The CDR3 sequence is 13 residues long. For the CDR3, the DNA is TGTGCCATCAGTCGAGCGGGAACCTACGAGCAGTACTTC. It is translated as CAISRAGTYEQYF.

The chain recombines TRBV19 with TRBJ2-2; 8 bases match TRBD2. CDR3 length: 17 amino acids. The V and J ends lost 6 bases and 6 bases, in that order; junction bases with no gene match: 15. The germline gives CDR1 LNHDA, CDR2 SQIVND (reference sequence). CDR3 nucleotide sequence: TGTGCCAGTAGAACGGAGGTCCGGGAGGGCCGGTCCGGGGAGCTGTTTTTT. This gives the protein CASRTEVREGRSGELFF. The variable domain in full, completed from reference TRBV19 and TRBJ2-2, reads DGGITQSPKYLFRKEGQNVTLSCEQNLNHDAMYWYRQDPGQGLRLIYYSQIVNDFQKGDIAEGYSVSREKKESFPLTVTSAQKNPTAFYLCASRTEVREGRSGELFFGEGSRLTVL.

The chain couples TRBV9 to TRBJ2-3; 11 bases map to TRBD2. This CDR3 contains 16 residues. From germline, CDR1 is SGDLS and CDR2 YYNGEE. The V and J ends lost 0 bases and 2 bases, in that order; junction bases with no gene match: 2. The CDR3 DNA reads as TGTGCCAGCAGCGTAGCACTAGCGGGGGTCACAGATACGCAGTATTTT. Its translation: CASSVALAGVTDTQYF. Using reference TRBV9 and TRBJ2-3 for the parts outside the CDR3, the full variable domain is DSGVTQTPKHLITATGQRVTLRCSPRSGDLSVYWYQQSLDQGLQFLIQYYNGEERAKGNILERFSAQQFPDLHSELNLSSLELGDSALYFCASSVALAGVTDTQYFGPGTRLTVL.

This chain connects TRBV27 to TRBJ1-5; the D gene is possibly TRBD1 (5 bases). The germline CDR1 and CDR2 sequences are MNHEY and SMNVEV (reference sequence). Trimming removed 5 bases from V and 3 bases from J, with 11 bases in between. The CDR3 loop spans 14 amino acids. CDR3 DNA sequence: TGTGCCAGCAGTGACACAGGCCTCAATCAGCCCCAGCATTTT. This codes for CASSDTGLNQPQHF.

The rearrangement uses TRBV3-1 (or the pseudogene TRBV3-2) and TRBJ1-2; maybe TRBD1 (6 bases). Germline assignment: CDR1 LGHDT and CDR2 YNNKEL (reference sequence). The CDR3 totals 13 residues. The V end lost 6 bases, the J end lost 8 bases, and 16 bases lay between the germline ends. CDR3 region: CASSDRSGTGYTF. As DNA, the CDR3 is TGTGCCAGCAGTGACAGGAGTGGGACCGGCTACACCTTC.

The gene calls are TRBV18 and TRBJ2-7; D is ambiguous. Looked up from germline, CDR1 is KGHSH and CDR2 is LQKENI. This CDR3 comprises 13 residues. V lost 2 bases to trimming and J lost 3 bases, with 8 bases between them. CDR3 bases: TGTGCCAGCTCACCAGGTCAGTTCTACGAGCAGTACTTC. Translation: CASSPGQFYEQYF.

This clone was found once. V gene TRBV28 combines with J gene TRBJ2-5; TRBD1 matches 9 bases. CDR1 MDHEN and CDR2 SYDVKM come from the germline V gene. This CDR3 is built from 15 residues. The J segment lost 6 bases and the V segment lost 6 bases, leaving 11 bases of the junction unmatched. The CDR3 nucleotides read TGTGCCAGCAGCTTACCGGGACAGGGTGTGAAGACCCAGTACTTC. This gives the protein CASSLPGQGVKTQYF. Complete variable domain (other parts from reference TRBV28 and TRBJ2-5): DVKVTQSSRYLVKRTGEKVFLECVQDMDHENMFWYRQDPGLGLRLIYFSYDVKMKEKGDIPEGYSVSREKKERFSLILESASTNQTSMYLCASSLPGQGVKTQYFGPGTRLLVL.

The chain couples TRBV11-2 to TRBJ2-1; the match to TRBD2 covers 14 bases. From germline, CDR1 is SGHAT and CDR2 FQNNGV. This CDR3 is built from 16 residues. V gave up 5 bases and J gave up 9 bases; unmatched junction bases: 9. The DNA of the CDR3 is TGTGCCAGCAGCGGCTCGACTAGCGGGAGGGGAGGTGAGCAGTTCTTC. This sequence encodes CASSGSTSGRGGEQFF.

The genes are TRBV2 and TRBJ1-4; D remains unclear. The CDR3 spans 14 residues. V lost 4 bases, J lost 0 bases, and 6 bases lay in between. From germline, CDR1 is SNHLY and CDR2 FYNNEI. CDR3: CASSAGTTNEKLFF. As DNA, the CDR3 is TGTGCCAGCAGTGCTGGCACAACTAATGAAAAACTGTTTTTT.

The J gene is TRBJ1-5, the V gene TRBV28; D unresolved. Germline values: CDR1 MDHEN, CDR2 SYDVKM. The length of the CDR3 is 17 residues. V shed 3 bases and J shed 0 bases, with 15 bases lying between them. The CDR3 nucleotides read TGTGCCAGCAGTTTTGATCTCGCCGGACTTAGCAATCAGCCCCAGCATTTT. Translation gives CASSFDLAGLSNQPQHF.

The CDR3 is CASSYSPDQPQHF. In nucleotides, the CDR3 is TGTGCCAGCAGTTATTCCCCAGATCAGCCCCAGCATTTT. The J gene is TRBJ1-5, the V gene TRBV6-5, with no clear D. The germline V and J ends were trimmed by 3 bases and 5 bases, with 8 bases remaining between them. This CDR3 is 13 amino acids long. Germline values: CDR1 MNHEY, CDR2 SVGAGI.

The chain is built from TRBV19 and TRBJ1-1, with D possibly matching TRBD1 (6 bases). Germline lookup yields CDR1 LNHDA and CDR2 SQIVND (reference sequence). Trimming removed 5 bases at V and 10 bases at J, with 14 bases between. The CDR3 extends over 12 amino acids. Here the CDR3 DNA reads TGTGCCAGTAGTTCCAGACAGGCGGGAGCTTTCTTT. It encodes CASSSRQAGAFF. Together with reference TRBV19 and TRBJ1-1, the CDR3 gives the full variable domain: DGGITQSPKYLFRKEGQNVTLSCEQNLNHDAMYWYRQDPGQGLRLIYYSQIVNDFQKGDIAEGYSVSREKKESFPLTVTSAQKNPTAFYLCASSSRQAGAFFGQGTRLTVV.

This chain joins TRBV7-3 and TRBJ2-2; tentative D call: TRBD2 (5 bases). Trimming removed 2 bases from V and 5 bases from J, with 9 bases in between. Per germline, CDR1 SGHTA and CDR2 FQGTGA. This CDR3 has 14 amino acids. DNA of the CDR3: TGTGCCAGCAGCTTAGATTCGGGGACCGGGGAGCTGTTTTTT. Translating it yields CASSLDSGTGELFF.

The chain's CDR3 is CSVTGKGGNIQYF. For the CDR3, the DNA is TGCAGCGTCACCGGGAAGGGCGGGAACATTCAGTACTTC. This chain links TRBV29-1 with TRBJ2-4; D is possibly TRBD2 (5 bases). The CDR3 sequence is 13 residues long. V was trimmed by 6 bases and J by 7 bases, leaving 16 bases between them. Germline-derived CDR1 and CDR2 are SQVTM and ANQGSEA.